Listed below are T cell receptor beta chains from one sample, sequenced in a study of CD8+ T cells in alopecia areata. Method: immunoSEQ multiplex PCR; TCRdb's copy keeps in-frame clones and lacks some. This repertoire shows fewer than 110,000 clones, roughly 84% found once; its top ten account for under 25%. This specimen consisted of CD8+ T cells sorted from blood, obtained at week 24, from a patient treated with tofacitinib. Receptors originate from a human donor with alopecia areata. Each CDR3 is given with its conserved first and last residue. D genes are given only for firm matches. Some rows have no size entry. The others give once, few or many, or a class for an expanded clone.

-	TRBD2	TRBV19	TRBJ2-7	TGTGCCAGTAGTGACGGGGGGAACTACGAGCAGTACTTC	CASSDGGNYEQYF
-	-	TRBV5-1	TRBJ2-5	TGCGCCAGCAGCCCCCGACCGGGACACCAAGAGACCCAGTACTTC	CASSPRPGHQETQYF
-	-	TRBV29-1	TRBJ2-3	TGCAGCGTTGAAGTTTGGGGCTTGGATAGCACAGATACGCAGTATTTT	CSVEVWGLDSTDTQYF
-	-	TRBV19	TRBJ1-1	TGTGCCAGTAGTCTCAACAGGGAGGTTGGCACTGAAGCTTTCTTT	CASSLNREVGTEAFF
-	-	TRBV11-2	TRBJ2-2	TGTGCCAGCAGCTTAGTGCCCGGGGAGCTGTTTTTT	CASSLVPGELFF
-	TRBD2	TRBV5-1	TRBJ2-3	TGCGCCAGCAGCCCCGGGACTAGCGACACAGATACGCAGTATTTT	CASSPGTSDTDTQYF
-	-	TRBV7-9	TRBJ1-5	TGTGCCAGCAGCTCCCGGCAGGGCGGCAATCAGCCCCAGCATTTT	CASSSRQGGNQPQHF
once	-	TRBV7-8	TRBJ2-7	TGTGCCAGCAGTTTGGGCTACAGGGATACGTTCTACGAGCAGTACTTC	CASSLGYRDTFYEQYF
-	TRBD2	TRBV9	TRBJ2-5	TGTGCCAGCAGCGTATGGGGGGAGGGTCAAGAGACCCAGTACTTC	CASSVWGEGQETQYF
-	TRBD1	TRBV29-1	TRBJ1-3	TGCAGCGTTGAAGGCAGGGGGCGAGAAGGAAACACCATATATTTT	CSVEGRGREGNTIYF
-	-	TRBV4-2	TRBJ2-7	TGTGCCAGCAGCCAATCCGCGGAGTGGGGGACAACCTACGAGCAGTACTTC	CASSQSAEWGTTYEQYF
-	-	TRBV18	TRBJ2-1	TGTGCCAGCTCACCCCGGGACCCGAAACCCGATGAGCAGTTCTTC	CASSPRDPKPDEQFF
-	TRBD1	TRBV4-1	TRBJ2-1	TGCGCCAGCAGCCAAGTGGGGACAGTTATTGAGCAGTTCTTC	CASSQVGTVIEQFF
-	TRBD1	TRBV5-1	TRBJ2-7	TGCGCCAGCAGCTTGGGGGACAGGGGACCCTACGAGCAGTACTTC	CASSLGDRGPYEQYF
-	-	TRBV6-5	TRBJ2-1	TGTGCCAGCACGGCTGATAGCGTAGACAATGAGCAGTTCTTC	CASTADSVDNEQFF
-	-	TRBV4-1	TRBJ2-7	TGCGCCAGCAGCCAAGAACTAGGCCTCGAGCAGTACTTC	CASSQELGLEQYF
-	-	TRBV6-5	TRBJ2-7	TGTGCCAGCAGTTACCGTCAGCCATCCTACGAGCAGTACTTC	CASSYRQPSYEQYF
-	TRBD1	TRBV6-5	TRBJ1-3	TGTGCCAGCAGTCAACAGGGGGCTGGAAACACCATATATTTT	CASSQQGAGNTIYF
-	-	TRBV29-1	TRBJ1-1	TGCAGCGTTGCTCGGGGTAATCGCGAAGCTTTCTTT	CSVARGNREAFF
-	-	TRBV14	TRBJ2-3	TGTGCCAGCAGCCAGGACGGCAGGGACGCCGCTAGCACAGATACGCAGTATTTT	CASSQDGRDAASTDTQYF
-	-	TRBV7-9	TRBJ2-4	TGTGCCAGCAGCTCGGGACCGGCCAAAAACATTCAGTACTTC	CASSSGPAKNIQYF
-	-	TRBV30	TRBJ1-2	TGTGCCTGGAGGCGGAACTATGGCTACACCTTC	CAWRRNYGYTF
-	TRBD1	TRBV27	TRBJ2-7	TGTGCCAGCAGCAGGAGGACAGGGGGCGCCGAGCAGTACTTC	CASSRRTGGAEQYF
-	-	TRBV7-2	TRBJ2-7	TGTGCCAGCAGCCCCCAAGTGCCCTACGAGCAGTACTTC	CASSPQVPYEQYF
-	-	TRBV2	TRBJ2-7	TGTGCCAGCAGTGAAGTATCACACCCCGAGCAGTACTTC	CASSEVSHPEQYF
-	-	TRBV4-1	TRBJ1-1	TGCGCCAGCAGCCAAGAGGATGGGCCGGGGACTGAAGCTTTCTTT	CASSQEDGPGTEAFF
-	TRBD1	TRBV30	TRBJ1-2	TGTGCCTGGAGCCCCGGGACAGGGGTTGGCTACACCTTC	CAWSPGTGVGYTF
-	-	TRBV13	TRBJ1-1	TGTGCCAGCAGCTTAGGACAATTTGAAGCTTTCTTT	CASSLGQFEAFF
-	-	TRBV27	TRBJ2-7	TGTGCCAGCAGTTTAGGGCAGCCCTACGAGCAGTACTTC	CASSLGQPYEQYF
-	-	TRBV6-5	TRBJ1-6	TGTGCCAGCAGTTCGGTACGGGATAATTCACCCCTCCACTTT	CASSSVRDNSPLHF
-	-	TRBV2	TRBJ2-5	TGTGCCATCCTCTCGGGGGCCGGAGAGACCCAGTACTTC	CAILSGAGETQYF
-	TRBD1	TRBV29-1	TRBJ2-7	TGCAGCGTTGATCGTACTGGACAGGGGGATTACGAGCAGTACTTC	CSVDRTGQGDYEQYF
-	-	TRBV7-3	TRBJ2-2	TGTGCCAGCAGCCCTATAGGGACCGATAACACCGGGGAGCTGTTTTTT	CASSPIGTDNTGELFF
once	TRBD2	TRBV13	TRBJ2-5	TGTGCCAGCAGCACCCGGACTAGCGGGGGGAAGACCCAGTACTTC	CASSTRTSGGKTQYF
-	-	TRBV30	TRBJ1-1	TGTGCCTGGAGTGTAACGTACACTGAAGCTTTCTTT	CAWSVTYTEAFF
-	-	TRBV4-1	TRBJ1-5	TGCGCCAGCAGCCAACCCTTCACGGGGAAACTGGGTAATCAGCCCCAGCATTTT	CASSQPFTGKLGNQPQHF
-	TRBD2	TRBV4-1	TRBJ2-7	TGCGCCAGCAGCCAAGAGGTAGCGGGAGCTTACGAGCAGTACTTC	CASSQEVAGAYEQYF
-	-	TRBV29-1	TRBJ1-1	TGCAGCGTTGAGGGGGACGACACTGAAGCTTTCTTT	CSVEGDDTEAFF
-	-	TRBV14	TRBJ2-1	TGTGCCAGCAGCCCGTTGGACACACATCGGCAGTTCTTC	CASSPLDTHRQFF
-	-	TRBV10-3	TRBJ1-2	TGTGCCATCAGTGAGTCGTCACAGGGCTATGGCTACACCTTC	CAISESSQGYGYTF
-	TRBD1	TRBV12-5	TRBJ2-1	TGTGCTAGTGGTTTGGCACCAGGACAGGGGTCCTACAATGAGCAGTTCTTC	CASGLAPGQGSYNEQFF